The source of this T cell receptor beta chain is a study of cytomegalovirus exposure and HLA in healthy donors (dated by TCRdb to 2015 to 2018). Background for the entire study: An earlier analysis of approximately 640 of the donors reported about 250 Gb of sequence data and around 120 million unique TCR beta sequences from around 200 million T cells. An early release that covered around 590 HLA-typed donors contained around 300 gigabases of sequencing data and around 80 million unique TCR sequences. The genetic ancestry cluster associated with self-reported Caucasian donors included 81% of the roughly 380 genotyped donors. The study aimed to test whether signatures of past pathogen exposure could be identified by cataloging public T cell receptors. Using immunosequencing, the study profiled T cell repertoires from 550 to 750 subjects and related those repertoires to cytomegalovirus serostatus. Besides the first cohort of roughly 700 subjects, a separate validation cohort made up of roughly 130 different subjects was used. To predict cytomegalovirus infection status, the study brought together high-throughput TCR immunosequencing, statistical association of individual TCRs with disease status, and machine learning. A later analysis re-analyzed previously published TCR beta repertoires from several hundred donors and added high-resolution HLA genotyping to study TCR occurrence patterns. The later analysis used no new phenotypic data to find candidate immune exposures, relying instead on TCR beta sequences and their occurrence across donors. An earlier analysis of around 640 of the donors used high-throughput TCR beta sequencing to judge whether each TCR beta V gene segment behaved as functional or pseudogenic. Donor age, sex, ethnicity and CMV serostatus were compiled alongside the repertoire data. A later genetic analysis took genome-wide SNP genotypes for about three fifths of the 666 donors and used that subset as a discovery cohort. Every repertoire in the discovery cohort had been generated on one and the same sequencing platform. HLA typing covered class I and class II loci at four-digit resolution. The number of donors typed differed by locus, with roughly 629-640 for A, B, C, DRB1 and DQB1, roughly 520 for DQA1, over 600 for DPA1, and 450 to 480 for DPB1. A few DR-DQ haplotypes were treated as single units for association and clustering because of strong linkage in the cohort. Among roughly 400 genotyped donors of the cohort, an average of about 220,000 unique TCR beta nucleotide sequences was sequenced per donor, of which approximately 18% were non-productive. Study-wide findings and limitations: In a later analysis, most CMV-associated TCR beta chains were found to appear HLA-restricted, with HLA associations seemingly driven largely by CMV exposure. Most TCR sequences were observed very rarely across donors, whereas some public TCRs were present in many individuals. It was suggested by the authors that the approach could potentially be generalized to other disease states and immunological phenotypes. Compared with the approximately 720-donor mean, donors in an Asian-associated ancestry cluster had fewer N-insertions in productive TCRs, according to a later genetic analysis. Because counts were too low, roughly 18 rarely observed V segments, including chromosome 9 orphons, were left out of the earlier analysis of approximately 580 of the donors. A later analysis associated about 18,000 TCR beta sequences with specific HLA alleles at a false discovery rate of 0.05. Roughly uniform sequencing depth across donors was assumed in presence/absence analyses, although this assumption may not hold. When HLA alleles, especially DR and DQ, strongly co-occurred, TCR associations were difficult to assign to individual alleles. Correlated functional status among segregating V segments might be attributable to linkage disequilibrium, but an unknown experimental factor could not be ruled out. The sequencing pipeline was judged likely to have produced a cluster of highly shared sequence variants as a technical artifact. The classifier was reported to diagnose cytomegalovirus status with high specificity and sensitivity in both the original cohort and the validation cohort. Compared with equally common non-associated chains, HLA-associated TCR beta chains in a later analysis were more clonally expanded and had lower generation probabilities. In an earlier analysis of about 540 of the donors, most TCR beta V segments were observed in productive rearrangements about 87% or about 30% of the time, broadly matching IMGT annotations. According to a later analysis, TCR association rates differed among HLA loci, with DRB1 alleles showing the most associated TCRs and HLA-C alleles showing the fewest. A later analysis reported that several top co-occurrence clusters appeared linked to parvovirus B19, influenza, CMV and Epstein-Barr virus. A further reported finding was that TCR beta sequences accurately predicted the HLA-A and HLA-B alleles for most subjects in the first cohort. Because HLA typing was missing for some donors at each locus, association tests included only the typed subset. For the cohort, immune exposure information was limited to CMV serostatus. A total of 150 to 200 TCR beta chains were listed by the study as associated with cytomegalovirus. Some IMGT-functional V segments, including TRBV6-2 and TRBV6-3, could not be distinguished by the 87-base-pair reads and were therefore excluded. In vitro tests confirmed that a few of the cytomegalovirus-associated TCR beta chains recognize cytomegalovirus antigens. In a later genetic analysis, a missense DCLRE1C variant was associated with V-gene and J-gene trimming of TCR beta chains, and the association was replicated in an independent cohort. The cohort was sequenced for TCR beta chains only, and without alpha or paired-chain data the features that could be detected were limited.

Taken from the germline V gene, the CDR1 and CDR2 loops are ENHRY and SYGVKD. The CDR3 covers 15 residues, taking in both the cysteine and the phenylalanine. Solely the CDR3 DNA is kept, with 45 bases framed from the first base. At the junction V is shortened by 5 bases and J by 4 bases, with 17 bases in between. The method behind the library was the immunoSEQ multiplex PCR assay. For the multiplex PCR, a mixture combining 60 forward primers for TCR Vbeta segments and 13 reverse primers for TCR Jbeta segments was used. The CDR3 region of rearranged TCR beta genes was amplified from genomic DNA with a multiplex PCR assay. On the Illumina HiSeq System, the amplified TCR beta libraries were sequenced as 87-base-pair reads. The original methods were these. Across the roughly 600 repertoires, a later analysis counted 80 million or so unique TCR beta chains, some 11 million of which were shared by at least two donors. Raw reads were error-corrected and collapsed into unique sequences with a nearest-neighbor algorithm that merged closely related sequences to remove PCR and sequencing errors. To assign V, D and J gene segments, CDR3 sequences were aligned to IMGT reference sequences. For a sequence to be retained, a match of at least six nucleotides to both a V gene segment and a J gene segment was required. A rearrangement was called productive if the CDR3 had no stop codons and remained in frame with V and J, and every other rearrangement was called non-productive. CDR3 was defined by IMGT convention, running from the second conserved V-encoded cysteine to the conserved J-encoded phenylalanine. Sequences without an unambiguous match to a single V gene segment were excluded from the earlier analysis of a few hundred of the donors. In an earlier analysis of about 590 of the donors, a V segment was called functional when productive rearrangements were above 56.7%, and segregating when the standard deviation between donors exceeded 5%. To diagnose cytomegalovirus status from the catalog of TCR beta chain sequences, a statistical classification framework was built. In a later analysis, V and J genes were assigned by comparing TCR nucleotide sequences against IMGT/GENE-DB human TR gene sequences. A later analysis assigned CDR3 sequences and most-parsimonious VDJ recombination scenarios with the TCRdist pipeline. In a later analysis, each TCR beta chain was defined by its CDR3 amino acid sequence together with its V-gene family, and reads without a unique V-gene family were excluded. As a way to deal with suspected cross-contamination and a sequencing artifact, a later analysis dropped over 550 nucleotide sequences that were highly shared and had low generation probability. A later analysis calculated a clonal expansion index for each public chain from normalized within-repertoire ranks of inferred template counts. Generation probabilities in a later analysis came from a VDJ recombination model fitted to out-of-frame rearrangements, and those results were checked against IGoR. In a later analysis, TCR-TCR, TCR-HLA and TCR-CMV co-occurrence was scored with hypergeometric tests, and a repertoire-size bias correction was applied to TCR pairs. A later analysis estimated false discovery rates by permuting HLA or CMV assignments 20 times. In a later analysis, co-occurring TCRs were grouped using DBSCAN, and TCRdist sequence similarity was added for clustering within HLA-allele-positive subsets. Co-occurrence clustering excluded repertoires with fewer than 30,000 or more than 120,000 public chains, plus five with anomalous nucleotide sharing. Here the immuneACCESS table is served through TCRdb, limited to in-frame sequences with V and J called. Missing clones are a known gap in these copies; in checked studies unresolved V genes cover under half, and the rest lacks a known reason. The V and J calls and the clone size are those of that table, but D and trimming were determined from the DNA. In this sample the table shows 150,000 to 200,000 clones, less than 90% of which occur a single time. The ten largest clones take up around 4.1% of the sample.

The cohort was made up of approximately 700 healthy bone marrow donors. Cohort members were all nominally healthy when sampled, although unrecorded immune exposures were likely present. The donor was CMV seropositive and was included in the group of 250 to 350 seropositive cohort members. Every donor gave a peripheral blood sample, and the peripheral blood mononuclear cells from that sample were used for TCR beta sequencing. Genomic DNA extraction from the blood cell samples was performed with the Qiagen DNeasy Blood Extraction Kit. Points on this clone: Which antigen it targets is not known. No much larger clone is present one base from it, and per-base qualities are unavailable.

The sample taken for sequencing was PBMCs. The receptor chain draws on TRBV10-3 and TRBJ1-2; no D gene call is confident. This clonotype was obtained from a man aged 50 to 59 in good health and CMV-seropositive. Here the CDR3 is given as CAISISTTRGYGYTF. The sequenced DNA: TGTGCCATCAGTATTTCAACCACTCGGGGCTATGGCTACACCTTC.